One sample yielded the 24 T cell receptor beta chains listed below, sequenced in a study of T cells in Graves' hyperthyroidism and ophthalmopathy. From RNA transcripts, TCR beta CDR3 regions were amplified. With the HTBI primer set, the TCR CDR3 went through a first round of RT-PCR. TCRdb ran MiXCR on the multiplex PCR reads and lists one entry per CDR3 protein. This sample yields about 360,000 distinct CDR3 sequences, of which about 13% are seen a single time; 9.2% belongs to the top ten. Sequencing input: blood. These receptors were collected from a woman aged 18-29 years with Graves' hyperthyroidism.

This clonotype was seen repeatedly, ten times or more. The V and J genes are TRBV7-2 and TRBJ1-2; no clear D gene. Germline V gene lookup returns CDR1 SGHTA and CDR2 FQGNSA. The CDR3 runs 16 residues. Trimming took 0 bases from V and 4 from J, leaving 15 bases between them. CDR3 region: CASSLAAASLPYGYTF. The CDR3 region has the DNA TGTGCCAGCAGCTTAGCGGCGGCCTCCCTCCCCTATGGCTACACCTTC. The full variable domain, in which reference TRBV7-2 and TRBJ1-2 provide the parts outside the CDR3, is GAGVSQSPSNKVTEKGKDVELRCDPISGHTALYWYRQSLGQGLEFLIYFQGNSAPDKSGLPSDRFSAERTGGSVSTLTIQRTQQEDSAVYLCASSLAAASLPYGYTFGSGTRLTVV.

The CDR3 sequence: CASSQDSGGSSGYTF. The CDR3 region has the DNA TGTGCCAGCAGCCAAGACTCAGGGGGGTCTTCTGGCTACACCTTC. V usage is TRBV4-2 and J usage is TRBJ1-2; 7 positions agree with TRBD1. The germline CDR1 and CDR2 sequences are LGHNA and YNFKEQ. The CDR3 covers 15 residues. V dropped 0 bases and J dropped 7; count of bases not matched to a gene: 8.

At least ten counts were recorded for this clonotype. This chain's CDR3 is CSARDFGGNSPLHF. The DNA of the CDR3 is TGCAGTGCTAGAGATTTTGGAGGCAATTCACCCCTCCACTTT. This chain connects TRBV20-1 to TRBJ1-6; unclear D gene. Germline V gene data show CDR1 as DFQATT and CDR2 as SNEGSKA (reference sequence). The CDR3 contains 14 residues. V was clipped by 0 bases and J by 7 bases, with 10 bases between them.

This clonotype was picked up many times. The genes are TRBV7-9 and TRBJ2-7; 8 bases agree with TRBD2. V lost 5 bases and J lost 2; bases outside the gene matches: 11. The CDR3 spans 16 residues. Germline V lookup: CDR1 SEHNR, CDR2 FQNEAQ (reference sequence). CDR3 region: CASSHTLAETPYEQYF. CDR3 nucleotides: TGTGCCAGCAGCCATACACTAGCGGAGACCCCCTACGAGCAGTACTTC.

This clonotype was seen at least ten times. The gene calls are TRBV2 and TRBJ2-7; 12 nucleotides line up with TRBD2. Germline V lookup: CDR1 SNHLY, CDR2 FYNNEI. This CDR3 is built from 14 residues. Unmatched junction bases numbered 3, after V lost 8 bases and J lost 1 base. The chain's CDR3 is CASRLAGVSYEQYF. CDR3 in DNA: TGTGCCAGCCGACTAGCGGGAGTGTCCTACGAGCAGTACTTC.

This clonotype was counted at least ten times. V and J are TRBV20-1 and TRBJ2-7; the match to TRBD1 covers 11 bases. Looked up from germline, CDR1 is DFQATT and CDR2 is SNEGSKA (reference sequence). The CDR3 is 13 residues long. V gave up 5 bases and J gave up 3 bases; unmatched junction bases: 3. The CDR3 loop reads CSAPGTGGYEQYF. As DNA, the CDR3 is TGCAGTGCTCCCGGGACAGGGGGCTACGAGCAGTACTTC.

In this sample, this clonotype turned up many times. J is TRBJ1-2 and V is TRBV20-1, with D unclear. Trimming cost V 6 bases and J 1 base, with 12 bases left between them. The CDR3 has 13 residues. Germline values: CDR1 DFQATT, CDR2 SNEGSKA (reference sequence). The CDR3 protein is CSADAGNNYGYTF. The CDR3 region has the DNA TGCAGTGCAGACGCAGGAAATAACTATGGCTACACCTTC.

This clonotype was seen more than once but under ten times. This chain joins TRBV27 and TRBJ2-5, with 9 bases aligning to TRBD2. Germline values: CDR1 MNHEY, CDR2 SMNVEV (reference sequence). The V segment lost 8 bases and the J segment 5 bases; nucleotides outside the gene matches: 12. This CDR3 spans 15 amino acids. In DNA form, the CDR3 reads TGTGCCAGCGGGCGAGGGCTAGCGGGGACGGAGACCCAGTACTTC. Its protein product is CASGRGLAGTETQYF.

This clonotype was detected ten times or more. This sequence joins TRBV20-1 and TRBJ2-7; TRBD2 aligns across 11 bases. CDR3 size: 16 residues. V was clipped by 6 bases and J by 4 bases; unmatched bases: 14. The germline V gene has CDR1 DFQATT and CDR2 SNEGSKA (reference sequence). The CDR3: CSARRLHGLAGYEQYF. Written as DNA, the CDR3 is TGCAGTGCACGCCGACTCCACGGACTAGCGGGTTACGAGCAGTACTTC.

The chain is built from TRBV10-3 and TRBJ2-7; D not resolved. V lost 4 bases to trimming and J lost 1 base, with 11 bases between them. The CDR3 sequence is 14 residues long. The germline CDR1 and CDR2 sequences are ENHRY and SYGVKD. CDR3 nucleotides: TGTGCCATCAGTGCTGACTCCGTTTCCTACGAGCAGTACTTC. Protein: CAISADSVSYEQYF.

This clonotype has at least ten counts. CDR3 residues: CASSQSTSGAWVDTQYF. The CDR3 DNA is TGTGCCAGCAGCCAATCCACTTCCGGGGCTTGGGTGGATACGCAGTATTTT. V usage is TRBV14 and J usage is TRBJ2-3; possibly TRBD1 or TRBD2 for D (5 bases each). This CDR3 region has 17 residues. CDR1 and CDR2 from the germline V gene are SGHDN and FVKESK. V lost 2 bases and J 6 bases, leaving 21 bases between the germline ends.

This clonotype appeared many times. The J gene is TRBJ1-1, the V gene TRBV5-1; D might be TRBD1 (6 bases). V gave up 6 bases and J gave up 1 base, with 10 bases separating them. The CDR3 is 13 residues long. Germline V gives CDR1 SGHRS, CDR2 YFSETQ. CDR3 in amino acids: CASMAGENTEAFF. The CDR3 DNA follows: TGCGCCAGCATGGCAGGGGAGAACACTGAAGCTTTCTTT.

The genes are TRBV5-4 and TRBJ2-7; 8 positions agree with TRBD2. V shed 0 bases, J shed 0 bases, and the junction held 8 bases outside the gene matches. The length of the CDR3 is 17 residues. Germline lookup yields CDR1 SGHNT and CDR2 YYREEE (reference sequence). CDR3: CASSLVLVAGSSYEQYF. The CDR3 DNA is TGTGCCAGCAGCTTGGTTCTGGTAGCGGGGAGCTCCTACGAGCAGTACTTC. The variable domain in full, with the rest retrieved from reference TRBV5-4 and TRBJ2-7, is ETGVTQSPTHLIKTRGQQVTLRCSSQSGHNTVSWYQQALGQGPQFIFQYYREEENGRGNFPPRFSGLQFPNYSSELNVNALELDDSALYLCASSLVLVAGSSYEQYFGPGTRLTVT.

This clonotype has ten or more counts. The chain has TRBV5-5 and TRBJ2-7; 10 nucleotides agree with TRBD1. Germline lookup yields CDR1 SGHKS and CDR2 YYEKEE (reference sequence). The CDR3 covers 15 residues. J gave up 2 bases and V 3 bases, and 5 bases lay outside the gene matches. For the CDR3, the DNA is TGTGCCAGCAGCTATGACAGGGGGCTTGCCTACGAGCAGTACTTC. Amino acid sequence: CASSYDRGLAYEQYF.

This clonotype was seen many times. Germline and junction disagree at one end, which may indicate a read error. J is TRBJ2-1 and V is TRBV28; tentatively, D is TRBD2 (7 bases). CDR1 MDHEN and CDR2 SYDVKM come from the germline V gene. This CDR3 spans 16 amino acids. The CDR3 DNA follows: TGTGCCAGCAGCTTATCGGGCGCGGGGGCTTACAATGAGCAGTTCTTC. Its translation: CASSLSGAGAYNEQFF.

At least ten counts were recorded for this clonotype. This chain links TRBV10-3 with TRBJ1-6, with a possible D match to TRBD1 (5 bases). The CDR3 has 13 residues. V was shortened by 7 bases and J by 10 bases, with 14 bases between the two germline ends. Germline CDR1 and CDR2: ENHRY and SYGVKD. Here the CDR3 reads CAINSGDGSPLHF. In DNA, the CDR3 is TGTGCCATCAATTCGGGGGATGGGTCACCCCTCCACTTT.

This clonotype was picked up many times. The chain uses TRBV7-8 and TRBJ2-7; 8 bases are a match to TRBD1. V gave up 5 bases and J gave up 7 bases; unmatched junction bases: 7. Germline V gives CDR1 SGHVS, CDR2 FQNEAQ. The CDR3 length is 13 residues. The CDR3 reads CASSPRTGLEQYF. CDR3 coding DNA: TGTGCCAGCAGCCCCCGGACAGGGCTGGAGCAGTACTTC.

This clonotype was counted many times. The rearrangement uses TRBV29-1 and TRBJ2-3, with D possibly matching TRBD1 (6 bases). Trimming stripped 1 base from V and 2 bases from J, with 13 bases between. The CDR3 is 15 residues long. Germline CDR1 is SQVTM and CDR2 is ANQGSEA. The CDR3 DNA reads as TGCAGCGTTGAAGCTCGGTCAGGGGCCACAGATACGCAGTATTTT. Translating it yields CSVEARSGATDTQYF.

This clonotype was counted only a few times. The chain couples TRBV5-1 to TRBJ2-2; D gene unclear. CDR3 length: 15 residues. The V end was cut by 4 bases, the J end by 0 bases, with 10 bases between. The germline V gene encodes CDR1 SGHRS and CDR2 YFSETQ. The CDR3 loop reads CASSRHYSNTGELFF. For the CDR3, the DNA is TGCGCCAGCAGCCGCCACTACTCGAACACCGGGGAGCTGTTTTTT.

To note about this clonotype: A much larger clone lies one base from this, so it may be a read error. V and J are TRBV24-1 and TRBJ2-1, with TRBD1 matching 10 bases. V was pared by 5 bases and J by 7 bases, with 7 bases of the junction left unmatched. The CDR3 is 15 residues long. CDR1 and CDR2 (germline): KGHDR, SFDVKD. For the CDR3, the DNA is TGTGCCACCAGTGCCCCCCGGGACAGGGGAAATGAGCAGTTCTTC. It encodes CATSAPRDRGNEQFF.

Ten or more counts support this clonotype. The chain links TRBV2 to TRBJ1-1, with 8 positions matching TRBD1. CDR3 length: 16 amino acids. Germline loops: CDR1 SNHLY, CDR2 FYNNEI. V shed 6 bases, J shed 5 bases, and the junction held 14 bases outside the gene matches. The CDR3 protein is CASSGDLGQGITEAFF. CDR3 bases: TGTGCCAGCAGCGGAGATCTTGGACAGGGTATAACTGAAGCTTTCTTT.

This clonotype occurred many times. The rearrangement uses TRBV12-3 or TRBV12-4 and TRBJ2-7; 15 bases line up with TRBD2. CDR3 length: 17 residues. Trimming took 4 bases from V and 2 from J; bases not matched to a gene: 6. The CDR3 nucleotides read TGTGCCAGCAGTTCCCCAAGGACTAGCGGGGGGGCCTACGAGCAGTACTTC. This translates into CASSSPRTSGGAYEQYF.

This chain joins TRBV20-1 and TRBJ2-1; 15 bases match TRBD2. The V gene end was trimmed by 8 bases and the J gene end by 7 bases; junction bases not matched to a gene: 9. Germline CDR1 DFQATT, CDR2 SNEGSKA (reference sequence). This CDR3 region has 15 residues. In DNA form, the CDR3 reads TGCAGTTATATCCAGGGGACTAGCGGGAGGAATGAGCAGTTCTTC. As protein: CSYIQGTSGRNEQFF.

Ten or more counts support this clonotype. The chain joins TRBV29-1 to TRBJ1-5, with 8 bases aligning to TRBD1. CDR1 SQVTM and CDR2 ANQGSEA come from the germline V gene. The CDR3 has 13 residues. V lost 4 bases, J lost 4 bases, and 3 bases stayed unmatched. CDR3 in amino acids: CSVAGGGNQPQHF. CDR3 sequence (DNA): TGCAGCGTTGCAGGGGGCGGGAATCAGCCCCAGCATTTT.